The T cell receptor beta chain under discussion was sequenced for a study of blood T cell repertoires in COVID-19. In its sample, this clone was seen once. V lost 1 base to trimming and J lost 6 bases, with 14 bases between them. Looked up from germline, CDR1 is SEHNR and CDR2 is FQNEAQ (reference sequence). The length of the CDR3 is 15 residues. Clones were read by immunoSEQ multiplex PCR, and TCRdb kept only the in-frame ones, dropping some. The sample lists about 140,000 clones, approximately 89% occurring once. Material for sequencing was peripheral blood. V and J are TRBV7-9 and TRBJ2-3, with D perhaps TRBD2 (6 bases). The TCR comes from a human donor in a cohort sampled during active COVID-19. CDR3 nucleotide sequence: TGTGCCAGCAGCTTAGTCGGGGCAGGGAGGGATACGCAGTATTTT. It is translated as CASSLVGAGRDTQYF.